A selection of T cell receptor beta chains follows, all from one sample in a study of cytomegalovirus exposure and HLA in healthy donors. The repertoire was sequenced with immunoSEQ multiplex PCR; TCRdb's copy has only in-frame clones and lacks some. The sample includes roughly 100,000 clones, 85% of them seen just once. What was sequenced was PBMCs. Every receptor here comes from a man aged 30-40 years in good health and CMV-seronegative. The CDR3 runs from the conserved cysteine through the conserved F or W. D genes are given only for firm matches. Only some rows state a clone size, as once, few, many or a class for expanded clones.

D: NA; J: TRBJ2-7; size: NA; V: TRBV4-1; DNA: TGCGCCAGCAGCCAAGCCGGGACTCGACAATACGAGCAGTACTTC; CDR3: CASSQAGTRQYEQYF
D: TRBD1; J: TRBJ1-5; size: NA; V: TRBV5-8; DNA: TGTGCCAGCAGTAGCAGGGGGCCAGATCAGCCCCAGCATTTT; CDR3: CASSSRGPDQPQHF
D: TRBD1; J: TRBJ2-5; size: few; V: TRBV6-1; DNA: TGTGCCAGCAGCTTATACAGGGGGTTCGAGACCCAGTACTTC; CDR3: CASSLYRGFETQYF
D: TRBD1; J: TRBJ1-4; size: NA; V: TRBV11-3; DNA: TGTGCCAGCAGCTCGGGACAGTCAACTAATGAAAAACTGTTTTTT; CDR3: CASSSGQSTNEKLFF
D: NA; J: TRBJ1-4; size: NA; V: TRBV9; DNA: TGTGCCAGCAGCGTTCGTGGCACGAATGAAAAACTGTTTTTT; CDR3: CASSVRGTNEKLFF
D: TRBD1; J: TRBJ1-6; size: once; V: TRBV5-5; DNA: TGTGCCAGCAGCCCGGGACAGAATAATTCACCCCTCCACTTT; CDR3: CASSPGQNNSPLHF
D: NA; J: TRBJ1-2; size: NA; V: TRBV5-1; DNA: TGCGCCAGCAGCTCGTCACAGGGTTCAGCTAACTATGGCTACACCTTC; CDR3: CASSSSQGSANYGYTF
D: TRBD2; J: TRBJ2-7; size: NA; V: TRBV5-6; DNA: TGTGCCAGCAGCTTGGGGGGGACTACTCCCTACGAGCAGTACTTC; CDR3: CASSLGGTTPYEQYF
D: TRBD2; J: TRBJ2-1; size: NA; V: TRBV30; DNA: TGTGCCTGGAGTCCCGGGACTAGCGGGCGGAATGAGCAGTTCTTC; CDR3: CAWSPGTSGRNEQFF
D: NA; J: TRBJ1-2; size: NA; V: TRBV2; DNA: TGTGCCAGCAGCGCAGCCCTTGAGGGAAACTATGGCTACACCTTC; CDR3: CASSAALEGNYGYTF
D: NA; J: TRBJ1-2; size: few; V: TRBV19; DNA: TGTGCCAGTAGTTCCCGGGTGAACCCTACCTCCTATGGCTACACCTTC; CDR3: CASSSRVNPTSYGYTF
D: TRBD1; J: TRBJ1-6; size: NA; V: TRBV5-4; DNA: TGTGCCAGCAGCTGGCCGGGACAGGGAGGGAATTCACCCCTCCACTTT; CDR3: CASSWPGQGGNSPLHF
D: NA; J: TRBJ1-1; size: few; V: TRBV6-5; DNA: TGTGCCAGCAGTCGGAGTGAGACTGAAGCTTTCTTT; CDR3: CASSRSETEAFF
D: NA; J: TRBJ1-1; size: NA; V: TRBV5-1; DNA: TGCGCCAGCAGCTTCGTTATGAACACTGAAGCTTTCTTT; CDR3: CASSFVMNTEAFF
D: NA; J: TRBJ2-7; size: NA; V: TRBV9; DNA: TGTGCCAGCAGCGTAGGAGGAGGGTTAGACTACGAGCAGTACTTC; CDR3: CASSVGGGLDYEQYF
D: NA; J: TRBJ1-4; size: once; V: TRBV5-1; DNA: TGCGCCAGCAGCTTGGGGACGGGGAATGAAAAACTGTTTTTT; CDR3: CASSLGTGNEKLFF
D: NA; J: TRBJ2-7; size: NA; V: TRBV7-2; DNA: TGTGCCAGCAGCTTGGGTTACAGTATCTACGAGCAGTACTTC; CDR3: CASSLGYSIYEQYF
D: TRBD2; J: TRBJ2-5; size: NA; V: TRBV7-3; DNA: TGTGCCAGCAGCTTAGGAGCGGGGGGGACGGAGACCCAGTACTTC; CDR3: CASSLGAGGTETQYF
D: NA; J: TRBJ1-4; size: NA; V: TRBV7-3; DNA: TGTGCCAGCAGCCCAACAGGAGCCAGTAATGAAAAACTGTTTTTT; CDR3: CASSPTGASNEKLFF
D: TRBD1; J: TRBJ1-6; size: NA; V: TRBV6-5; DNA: TGTGCCAGCAGTCCAGGACAGGGGCGTACCCACTTT; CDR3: CASSPGQGRTHF
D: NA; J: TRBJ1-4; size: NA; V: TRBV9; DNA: TGTGCCAGCAGCACCCGGACAGAACTTAATGAAAAACTGTTTTTT; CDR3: CASSTRTELNEKLFF
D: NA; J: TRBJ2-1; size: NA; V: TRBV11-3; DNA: TGTGCCAGCAGCTTAGGCGGCGGGGCCCGTACCAATGAGCAGTTCTTC; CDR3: CASSLGGGARTNEQFF
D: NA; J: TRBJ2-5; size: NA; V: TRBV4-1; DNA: TGCGCCAGCAGCCAAGTTGTCTACCAAGAGACCCAGTACTTC; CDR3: CASSQVVYQETQYF
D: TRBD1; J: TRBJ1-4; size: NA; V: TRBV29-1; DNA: TGCAGCGTGGAGGGGGCGCCTAATGAAAAACTGTTTTTT; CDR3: CSVEGAPNEKLFF
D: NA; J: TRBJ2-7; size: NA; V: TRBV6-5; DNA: TGTGCCAGCAGTTACTCGGGCAGGGGTTCCTACGAGCAGTACTTC; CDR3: CASSYSGRGSYEQYF
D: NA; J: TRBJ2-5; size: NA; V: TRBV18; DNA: TGTGCCAGCTCACCTCTCCCGGTCGGGGAGACCCAGTACTTC; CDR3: CASSPLPVGETQYF
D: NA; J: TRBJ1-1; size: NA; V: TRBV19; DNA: TGTGCCAGCAAGCTAGAGGTGGGCACTGAAGCTTTCTTT; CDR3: CASKLEVGTEAFF
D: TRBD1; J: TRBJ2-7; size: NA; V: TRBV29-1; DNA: TGCAGCGTTGAAGATGAAAGGGGGCAGCGGCCTCACCTGCCCACCTACGAGCAGTACTTC; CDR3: CSVEDERGQRPHLPTYEQYF
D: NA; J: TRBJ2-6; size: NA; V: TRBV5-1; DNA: TGCGCCAGCAGCTTGATCTTCCCGGGAAGGTTGGCTGAAGGGGCCAACGTCCTGACTTTC; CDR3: CASSLIFPGRLAEGANVLTF
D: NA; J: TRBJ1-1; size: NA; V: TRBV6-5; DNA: TGTGCCACTCTAAACCCATATGGTGGCACTGAAGCTTTCTTT; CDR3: CATLNPYGGTEAFF
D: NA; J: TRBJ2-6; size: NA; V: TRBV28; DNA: TGTGCCAGCGGTCGACCCAGGGGTTTGTCTGGGGCCAACGTCCTGACTTTC; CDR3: CASGRPRGLSGANVLTF
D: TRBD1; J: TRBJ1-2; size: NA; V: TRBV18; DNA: TGTGCCAGCTCACCGAGATTGACAGGGGCCTTTAACTATGGCTACACCTTC; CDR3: CASSPRLTGAFNYGYTF
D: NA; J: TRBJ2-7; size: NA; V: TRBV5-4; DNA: TGTGCCAGCAGCCCGGGGAACGGCGAGCAGTACTTC; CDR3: CASSPGNGEQYF
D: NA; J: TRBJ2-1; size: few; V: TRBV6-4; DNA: TGTGCCAGCAGTGAAGGTCCCCAGGATGAGCAGTTCTTC; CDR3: CASSEGPQDEQFF
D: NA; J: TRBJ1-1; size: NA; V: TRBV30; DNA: TGTGCCTGTGAGTCGACACATGCGTCTGAAGCTTTCTTT; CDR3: CACESTHASEAFF
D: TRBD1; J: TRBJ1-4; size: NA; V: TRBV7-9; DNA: TGTGCCAGCCGAGGACAGGGGGCGGGGAATGAAAAACTGTTTTTT; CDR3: CASRGQGAGNEKLFF